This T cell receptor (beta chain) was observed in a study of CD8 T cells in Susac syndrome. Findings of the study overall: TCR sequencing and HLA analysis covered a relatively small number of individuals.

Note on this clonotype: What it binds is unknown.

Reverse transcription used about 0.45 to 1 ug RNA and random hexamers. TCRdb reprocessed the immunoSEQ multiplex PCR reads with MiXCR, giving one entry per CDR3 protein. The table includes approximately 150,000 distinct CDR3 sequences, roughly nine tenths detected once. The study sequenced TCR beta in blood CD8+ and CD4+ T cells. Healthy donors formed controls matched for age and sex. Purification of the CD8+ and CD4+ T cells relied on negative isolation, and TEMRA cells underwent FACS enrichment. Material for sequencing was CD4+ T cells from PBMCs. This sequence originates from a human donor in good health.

The CDR3 loop reads CASRPPDFGELFF. CDR3 nucleotide sequence: TGTGCCAGCAGGCCCCCAGATTTCGGGGAGCTGTTTTTT. J is TRBJ2-2 and V is TRBV6-2 or TRBV6-3, with D hard to call. This CDR3 spans 13 amino acids. CDR1 is MNHEY and CDR2 is SVGEGT in the germline V gene. The V end lost 6 bases, the J end lost 7 bases, and 12 bases lay between the germline ends.